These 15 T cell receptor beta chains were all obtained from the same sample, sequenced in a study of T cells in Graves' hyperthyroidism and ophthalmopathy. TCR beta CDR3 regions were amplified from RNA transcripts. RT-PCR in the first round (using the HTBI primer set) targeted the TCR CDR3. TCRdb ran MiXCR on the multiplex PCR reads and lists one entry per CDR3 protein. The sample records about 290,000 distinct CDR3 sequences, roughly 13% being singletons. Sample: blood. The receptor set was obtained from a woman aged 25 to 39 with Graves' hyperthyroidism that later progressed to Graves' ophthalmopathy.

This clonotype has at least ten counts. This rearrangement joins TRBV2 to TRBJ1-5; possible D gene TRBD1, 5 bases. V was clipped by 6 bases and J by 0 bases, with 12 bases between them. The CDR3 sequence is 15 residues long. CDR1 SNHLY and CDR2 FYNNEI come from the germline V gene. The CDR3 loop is CASRGGGFSNQPQHF. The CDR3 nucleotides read TGTGCCAGCAGGGGGGGGGGGTTTAGCAATCAGCCCCAGCATTTT.

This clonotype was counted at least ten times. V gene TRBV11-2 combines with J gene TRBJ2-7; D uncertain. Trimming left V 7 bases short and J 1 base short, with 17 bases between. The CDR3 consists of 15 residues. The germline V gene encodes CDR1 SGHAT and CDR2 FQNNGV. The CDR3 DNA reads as TGTGCCAGCACCTCCGCCGGAGACCCGTCCTACGAGCAGTACTTC. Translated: CASTSAGDPSYEQYF.

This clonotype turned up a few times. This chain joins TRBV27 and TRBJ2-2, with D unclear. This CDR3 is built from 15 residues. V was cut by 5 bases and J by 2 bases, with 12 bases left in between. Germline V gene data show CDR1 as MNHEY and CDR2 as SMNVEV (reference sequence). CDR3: CASSDDTINTGELFF. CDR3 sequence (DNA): TGTGCCAGCAGTGATGACACCATCAACACCGGGGAGCTGTTTTTT.

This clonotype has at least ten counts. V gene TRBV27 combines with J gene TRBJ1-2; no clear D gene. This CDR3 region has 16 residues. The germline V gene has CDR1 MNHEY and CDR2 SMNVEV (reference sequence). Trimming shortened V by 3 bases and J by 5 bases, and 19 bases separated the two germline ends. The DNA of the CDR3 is TGTGCCAGCAGTTTGTCTAGCGGGGAGACAACTTATGGCTACACCTTC. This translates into CASSLSSGETTYGYTF.

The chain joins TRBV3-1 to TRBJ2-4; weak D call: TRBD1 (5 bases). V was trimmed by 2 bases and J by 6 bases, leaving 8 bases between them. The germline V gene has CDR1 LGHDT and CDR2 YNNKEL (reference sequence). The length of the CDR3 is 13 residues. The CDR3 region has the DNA TGTGCCAGCAGCCAACAGGGTATAAACATTCAGTACTTC. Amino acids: CASSQQGINIQYF. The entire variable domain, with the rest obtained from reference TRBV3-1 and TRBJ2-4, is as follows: DTAVSQTPKYLVTQMGNDKSIKCEQNLGHDTMYWYKQDSKKFLKIMFSYNNKELIINETVPNRFSPKSPDKAHLNLHINSLELGDSAVYFCASSQQGINIQYFGAGTRLSVL.

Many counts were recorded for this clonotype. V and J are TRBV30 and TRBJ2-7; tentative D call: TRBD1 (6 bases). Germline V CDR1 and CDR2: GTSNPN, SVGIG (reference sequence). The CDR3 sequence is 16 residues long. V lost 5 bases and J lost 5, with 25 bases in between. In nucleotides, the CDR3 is TGTGCCTGGGGTAACACGGGACATACCATAGCCCACGAGCAGTACTTC. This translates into CAWGNTGHTIAHEQYF.

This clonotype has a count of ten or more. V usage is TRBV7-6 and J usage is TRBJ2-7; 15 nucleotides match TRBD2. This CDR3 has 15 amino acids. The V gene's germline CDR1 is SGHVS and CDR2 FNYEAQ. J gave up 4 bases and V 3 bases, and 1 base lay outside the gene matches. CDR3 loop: CASSFGTSGRYEQYF. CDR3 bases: TGTGCCAGCAGCTTTGGGACTAGCGGGAGGTACGAGCAGTACTTC.

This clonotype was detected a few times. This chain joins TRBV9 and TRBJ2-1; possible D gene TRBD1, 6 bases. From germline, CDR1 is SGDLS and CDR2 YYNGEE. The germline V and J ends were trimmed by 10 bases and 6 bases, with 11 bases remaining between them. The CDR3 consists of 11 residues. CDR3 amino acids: CACHRANEQFF. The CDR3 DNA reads TGTGCCTGCCACAGGGCCAATGAGCAGTTCTTC.

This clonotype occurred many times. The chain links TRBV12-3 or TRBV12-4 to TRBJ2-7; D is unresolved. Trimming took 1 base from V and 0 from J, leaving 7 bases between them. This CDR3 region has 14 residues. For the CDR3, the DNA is TGTGCCAGCAGTTTAGTGGCCAGCTCCTACGAGCAGTACTTC. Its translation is CASSLVASSYEQYF.

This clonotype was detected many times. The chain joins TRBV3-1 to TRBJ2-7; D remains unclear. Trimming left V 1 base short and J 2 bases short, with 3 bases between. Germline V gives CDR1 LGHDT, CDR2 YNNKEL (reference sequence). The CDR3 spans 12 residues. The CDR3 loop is CASSQVAYEQYF. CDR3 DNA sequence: TGTGCCAGCAGCCAAGTAGCCTACGAGCAGTACTTC.

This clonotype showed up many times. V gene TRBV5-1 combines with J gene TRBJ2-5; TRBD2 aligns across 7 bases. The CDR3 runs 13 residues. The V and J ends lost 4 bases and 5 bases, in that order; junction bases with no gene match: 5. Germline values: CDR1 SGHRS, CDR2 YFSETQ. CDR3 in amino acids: CASSPVGGETQYF. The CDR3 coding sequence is TGCGCCAGCAGCCCGGTCGGGGGGGAGACCCAGTACTTC.

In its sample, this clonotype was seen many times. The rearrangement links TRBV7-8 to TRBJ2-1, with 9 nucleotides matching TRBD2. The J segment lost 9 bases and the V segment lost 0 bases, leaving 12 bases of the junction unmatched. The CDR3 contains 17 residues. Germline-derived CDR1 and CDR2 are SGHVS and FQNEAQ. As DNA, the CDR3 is TGTGCCAGCAGCTTAGCGAGGTCTCTAGCGGGAAGGGGTGAGCAGTTCTTC. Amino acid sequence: CASSLARSLAGRGEQFF.

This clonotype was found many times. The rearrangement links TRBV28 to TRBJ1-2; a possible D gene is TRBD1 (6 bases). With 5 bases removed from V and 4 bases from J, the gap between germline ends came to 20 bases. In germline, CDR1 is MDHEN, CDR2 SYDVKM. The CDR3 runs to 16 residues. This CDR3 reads CASSPRGGHDIYGYTF. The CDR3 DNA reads TGTGCCAGCAGTCCCCGGGGGGGCCATGATATCTATGGCTACACCTTC.

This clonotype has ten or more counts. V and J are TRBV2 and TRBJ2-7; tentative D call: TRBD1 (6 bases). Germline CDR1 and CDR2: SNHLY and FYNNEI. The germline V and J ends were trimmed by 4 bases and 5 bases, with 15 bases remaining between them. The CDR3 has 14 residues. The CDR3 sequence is CASSVTGRLDEQYF. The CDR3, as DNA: TGTGCCAGCAGTGTGACAGGTCGCTTGGACGAGCAGTACTTC.

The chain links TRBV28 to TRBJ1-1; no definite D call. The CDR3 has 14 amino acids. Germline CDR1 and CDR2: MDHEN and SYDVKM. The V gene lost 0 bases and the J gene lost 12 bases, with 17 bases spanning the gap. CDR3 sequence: CASSLWNEVSGSFF. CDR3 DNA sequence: TGTGCCAGCAGTTTATGGAACGAGGTATCGGGGTCTTTCTTT.